This T cell receptor beta chain was recovered during a study of beta chain features in type 1 diabetes (dated by TCRdb to 2016 to 2019). Regarding the complete study: Patients and healthy donors did not differ in mean age, gender distribution, total cell number or subset yield. Regulatory and stem cell-like memory subsets were isolated from only 8 patients and roughly 8 healthy donors, whereas naive and central memory subsets came from all 30 or so donors. A total of around 110,000,000 sorted cells were examined across all samples, and RNA yield correlated strongly with the number of cells per subset. The study compared TCRB repertoires of sorted circulating CD4+ T cell subsets between recently diagnosed type 1 diabetes patients and matched healthy donors. General conclusions and limits of the study: Type 1 diabetes patients showed a moderate but significant shortening of TCRB CDR3 length in all four CD4+ subsets. Fewer insertions and more nucleotide deletions at VDJ recombination sites were observed in patients with type 1 diabetes, implying thymic rearrangement abnormalities. Sequencing cDNA rather than genomic DNA could over-represent highly expressing activated cells, although activation and CD3 levels did not differ between groups. PCR may preferentially amplify shorter templates, but because patient and control samples were amplified and corrected together, any resulting skew would affect both groups equally. Only small numbers of individuals were included in the HLA sub-analyses, which left unresolved whether HLA type had any influence on TCRB rearrangement. Naive, central memory and regulatory TCRB repertoires appeared to be more alike among patients than among healthy donors.

The CDR3 contains 14 residues, cysteine and phenylalanine counted. The retained sequence is limited to the CDR3, 42 bases, with the frame set at the first base. From the germline V gene (reference sequence), CDR1 is MNHEY and CDR2 is SMNVEV. V gives up 2 bases and J gives up 4 bases, and the segment between their germline ends measures 11 bases. The entire amount of isolated RNA was reverse transcribed using the High Capacity cDNA Reverse Transcription Kit, so the sequenced TCRB transcripts were expressed ones. Deep immunoSEQ sequencing was applied to naive, central memory and regulatory T cell samples, giving an average of about 3.7 million total reads per sample. After sorted cells were lysed in RLT buffer, RNA was extracted with DNase-treated RNeasy Micro or Mini kits, with the choice depending on cell number. To prevent cross-contamination, each cell subset was processed individually, whereas patient and healthy donor samples were processed jointly. The immunoSEQ multiplex PCR was used to amplify TCRB sequences from cDNA, generating 87-bp fragments that spanned the CDR3 region. Sequencing of the amplicons was performed on the Illumina HiSeq platform. Per the authors' processing: PCR bias was corrected computationally using synthetic template baselines, and reads within Hamming distance 2 were collapsed, with unmergeable singletons discarded. Reads were aligned to IMGT to assign V, D and J genes, CDR3 length, and insertions or deletions at six rearrangement sites. Clonotype counts were normalized to sorted cell number within each subset before computing true diversity and Gini coefficients with the tcR R package. The overlap coefficient, calculated on TCRB nucleotide sequences, was used to quantify repertoire sharing. Out-of-frame TCRB sequences from naive cells were analyzed to stand in for the pre-selection repertoire. Entries here come from immuneACCESS through TCRdb and include only in-frame sequences with V and J called. Some clones fail to appear in such tables; in the studies checked, an unresolved V gene covers under half of the shortfall, and the cause of the remainder is unknown. V and J calls and clone size are those listed in that table; D and trimming were worked out from the DNA. Here the sample has 600,000 to 700,000 clones; around 12% occur a single time. The top ten clonotypes cover roughly 0.12% of the sample.

This clone appeared a few times. Its antigen is currently not known. No base qualities exist here, and no much larger clone lies one base off it. Each donor gave one peripheral blood draw, roughly 110 mL on average, collected into heparinised tubes. Naive, central memory, regulatory and stem cell-like memory CD4+ T cells were sorted on a BD FACSAria II using a panel including CD45RO, CCR7, CD25, CD127, CD95 and CD27. Purity was above 95% for every sorted population. PBMCs were separated immediately by Lymphoprep density gradient centrifugation and were stained directly, without being cultured. Samples were stained and sorted in pairs, with one healthy donor and one patient per experiment, so that batch effects were minimized.

Sequenced: naive CD4+ T cells from blood. Sample cell subset or site, as interpreted from the label and publication: true naive CD4+ T cells. This sequence originates from a man in his thirties or forties with type 1 diabetes. The chain was built from TRBV27 and TRBJ1-2, and TRBD1 may be the D gene, going by 5 matching bases. Here is the DNA: TGTGCCAGCAGTTTACTTGGGGGAATCTATGGCTACACCTTC. Its coded protein is CASSLLGGIYGYTF.